This TCR beta chain came from a study of graft-versus-host responses after intestinal transplantation. Study summary: Following induction with anti-thymocyte globulin, all recipients were given tacrolimus and steroids for 2 to 4 years.

Regarding this clone: The antigen remains undetermined.

CDR1 MNHNS and CDR2 SASEGT come from the germline V gene. The CDR3 runs 13 residues. Trimming shortened V by 6 bases and J by 4 bases, and 13 bases separated the two germline ends. Broader study findings: Clonal ratios of graft-versus-host to host-versus-graft in allografts were high for patients exhibiting graft-donor T cell macrochimerism.

Sequencing used immunoSEQ multiplex PCR; TCRdb keeps in-frame clones, though not all of them. Seen here are around 25,000 clones, over 80% observed once, and the top ten hold roughly 0.7%. The source of this sequence is a human donor who received an intestinal transplant. The genes are TRBV6-1 and TRBJ2-7; D may be TRBD1 (6 bases). This material consisted of unstimulated CD4+ T cells sorted from spleen or lymph node cells, taken before intestinal transplant. CDR3 loop: CASRPGHPYEQYF. The CDR3 region has the DNA TGTGCCAGCAGGCCGGGACACCCATACGAGCAGTACTTC.